This T cell receptor (beta chain) was recovered during a study of cytomegalovirus exposure and HLA in healthy donors. General observations from the study: Compared with the roughly 730-donor mean, an Asian-associated ancestry cluster reportedly had fewer N-insertions, according to a later analysis. Previously analyzed data showed that most TCR beta V segments were productive at a frequency of about 90% or about 30%.

The germline V and J ends were trimmed by 6 bases and 3 bases, with 18 bases remaining between them. CDR1 MNHEY and CDR2 SVGAGI come from the germline V gene. The CDR3 extends over 15 amino acids. This clone was found once. Its target is not known. PCR involved 60 Vbeta and 13 Jbeta primers. This table comes from immunoSEQ multiplex PCR, and its TCRdb copy is limited to in-frame clones, with some not included. The repertoire includes 170,000 or so clones, 77% of them detected once, and 1.5% to 2% sits in the top ten. The chain has TRBV6-5 and TRBJ2-7; D not resolved. The source material was PBMCs. The receptor was derived from a woman aged 25 to 39 in good health and CMV-seronegative. CDR3 region: CASRPLGTFYYEQYF. CDR3 DNA: TGTGCCAGCAGACCCCTGGGCACGTTTTACTACGAGCAGTACTTC.